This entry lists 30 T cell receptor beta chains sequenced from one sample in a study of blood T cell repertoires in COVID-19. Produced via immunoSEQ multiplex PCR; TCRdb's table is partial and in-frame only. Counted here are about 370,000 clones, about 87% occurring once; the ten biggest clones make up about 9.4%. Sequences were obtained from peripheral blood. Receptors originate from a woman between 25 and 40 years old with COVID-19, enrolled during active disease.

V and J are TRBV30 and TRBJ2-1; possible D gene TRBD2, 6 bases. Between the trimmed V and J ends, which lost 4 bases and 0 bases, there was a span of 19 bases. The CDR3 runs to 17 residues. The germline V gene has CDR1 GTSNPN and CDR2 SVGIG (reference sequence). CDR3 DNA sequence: TGTGCCTGGAACGGCAGGAGGGGACTCCGCTCCTACAATGAGCAGTTCTTC. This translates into CAWNGRRGLRSYNEQFF.

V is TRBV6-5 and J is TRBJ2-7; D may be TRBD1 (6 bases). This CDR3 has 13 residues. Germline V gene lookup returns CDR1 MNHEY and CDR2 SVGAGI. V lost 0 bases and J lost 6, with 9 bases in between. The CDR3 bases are TGTGCCAGCAGTTACTCGAGGGGGACCGAGCAGTACTTC. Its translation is CASSYSRGTEQYF.

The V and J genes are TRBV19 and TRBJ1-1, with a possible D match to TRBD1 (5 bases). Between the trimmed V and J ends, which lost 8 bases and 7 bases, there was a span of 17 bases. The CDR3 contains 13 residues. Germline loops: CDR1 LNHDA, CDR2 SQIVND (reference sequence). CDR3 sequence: CASAPTPGVEAFF. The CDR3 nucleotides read TGTGCCAGTGCACCAACCCCGGGGGTTGAAGCTTTCTTT.

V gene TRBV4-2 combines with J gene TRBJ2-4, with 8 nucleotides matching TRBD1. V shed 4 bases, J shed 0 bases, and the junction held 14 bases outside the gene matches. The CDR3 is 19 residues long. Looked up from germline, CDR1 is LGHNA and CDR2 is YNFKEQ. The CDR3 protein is CASSLQTGVGRLAKNIQYF. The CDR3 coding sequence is TGTGCCAGCAGCCTTCAGACAGGGGTGGGTCGACTAGCCAAAAACATTCAGTACTTC.

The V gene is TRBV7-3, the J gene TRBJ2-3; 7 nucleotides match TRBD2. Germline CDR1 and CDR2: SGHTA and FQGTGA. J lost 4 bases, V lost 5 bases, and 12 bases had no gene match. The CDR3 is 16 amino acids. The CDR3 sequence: CASSPSGGSGADTQYF. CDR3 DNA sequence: TGTGCCAGCAGCCCCTCGGGCGGGAGCGGCGCAGATACGCAGTATTTT.

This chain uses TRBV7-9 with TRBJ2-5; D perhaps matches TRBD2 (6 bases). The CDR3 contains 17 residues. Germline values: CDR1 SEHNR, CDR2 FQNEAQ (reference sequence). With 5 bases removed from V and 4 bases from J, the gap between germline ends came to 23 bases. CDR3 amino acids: CASSSWDWGSSGETQYF. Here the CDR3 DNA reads TGTGCCAGCAGCAGTTGGGACTGGGGGAGCTCAGGAGAGACCCAGTACTTC.

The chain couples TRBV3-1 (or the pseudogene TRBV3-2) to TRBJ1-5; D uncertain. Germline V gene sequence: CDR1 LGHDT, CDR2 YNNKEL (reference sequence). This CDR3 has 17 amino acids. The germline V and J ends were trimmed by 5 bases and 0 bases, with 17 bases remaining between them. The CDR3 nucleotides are TGTGCCAGCAGCTCCACACTTGGAGGTTATAGCAATCAGCCCCAGCATTTT. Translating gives CASSSTLGGYSNQPQHF.

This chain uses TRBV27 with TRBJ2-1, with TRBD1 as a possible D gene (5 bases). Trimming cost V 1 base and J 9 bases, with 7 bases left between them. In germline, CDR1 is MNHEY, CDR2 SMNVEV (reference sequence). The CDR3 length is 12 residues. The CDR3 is CASSLWGREQFF. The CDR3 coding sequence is TGTGCCAGCAGTTTATGGGGCCGTGAGCAGTTCTTC.

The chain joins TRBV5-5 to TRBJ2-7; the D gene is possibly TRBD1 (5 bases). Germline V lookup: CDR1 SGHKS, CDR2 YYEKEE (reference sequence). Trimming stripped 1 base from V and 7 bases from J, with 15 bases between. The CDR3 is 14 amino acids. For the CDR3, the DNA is TGTGCCAGCAGCTTGTTTTCAGGGTCCAGGGAGCAGTACTTC. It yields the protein CASSLFSGSREQYF.

CDR3 sequence reads: CASSLGTVSYEQYF. CDR3 nucleotides: TGTGCCAGCAGCTTAGGGACAGTCTCCTACGAGCAGTACTTC. This chain joins TRBV11-2 and TRBJ2-7; D is perhaps TRBD1 (6 bases). Per germline, CDR1 SGHAT and CDR2 FQNNGV. The CDR3 has 14 residues. The germline V and J ends were trimmed by 1 base and 0 bases, with 7 bases remaining between them.

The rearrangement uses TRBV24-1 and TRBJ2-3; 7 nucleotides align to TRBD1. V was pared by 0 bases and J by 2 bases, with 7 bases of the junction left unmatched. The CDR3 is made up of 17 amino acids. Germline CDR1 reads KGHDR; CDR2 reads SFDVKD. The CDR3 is CATSDLGKGQNTDTQYF. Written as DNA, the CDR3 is TGTGCCACCAGTGATTTGGGAAAGGGACAGAACACAGATACGCAGTATTTT.

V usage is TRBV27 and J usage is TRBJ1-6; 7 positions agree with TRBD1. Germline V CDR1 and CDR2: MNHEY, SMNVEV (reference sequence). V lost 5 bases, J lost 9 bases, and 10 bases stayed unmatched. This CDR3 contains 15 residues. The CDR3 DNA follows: TGTGCCAGCAGTCACCTGGCAGGGGGATCTTCACCCCTCCACTTT. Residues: CASSHLAGGSSPLHF.

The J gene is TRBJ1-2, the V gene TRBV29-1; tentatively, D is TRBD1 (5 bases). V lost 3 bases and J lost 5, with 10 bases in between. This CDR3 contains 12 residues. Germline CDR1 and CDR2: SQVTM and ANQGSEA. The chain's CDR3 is CSVEAGSYGYTF. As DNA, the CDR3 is TGCAGCGTTGAGGCAGGGTCTTATGGCTACACCTTC.

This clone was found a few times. In DNA, the CDR3 is TGCGCCAGCAACTTAGCGGGAGACGTCGATACGCAGTATTTT. This sequence encodes CASNLAGDVDTQYF. The chain links TRBV5-1 to TRBJ2-3, with 9 bases aligning to TRBD2. Germline CDR1 is SGHRS and CDR2 is YFSETQ. CDR3 size: 14 residues. V was clipped by 6 bases and J by 6 bases; unmatched bases: 8.

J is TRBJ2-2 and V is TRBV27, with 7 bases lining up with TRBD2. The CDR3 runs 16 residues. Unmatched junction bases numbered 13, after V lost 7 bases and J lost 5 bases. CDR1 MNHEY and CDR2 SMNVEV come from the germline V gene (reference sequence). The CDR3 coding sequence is TGTGCCAGCACGAGGAGGGGAGGGGTGAGGACCGGGGAGCTGTTTTTT. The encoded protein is CASTRRGGVRTGELFF.

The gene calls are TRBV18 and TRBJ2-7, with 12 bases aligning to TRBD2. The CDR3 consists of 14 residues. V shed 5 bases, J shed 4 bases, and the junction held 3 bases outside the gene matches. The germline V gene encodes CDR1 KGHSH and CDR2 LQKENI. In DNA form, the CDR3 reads TGTGCCAGCTCATACGGGACTAGCGGGTACGAGCAGTACTTC. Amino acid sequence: CASSYGTSGYEQYF.

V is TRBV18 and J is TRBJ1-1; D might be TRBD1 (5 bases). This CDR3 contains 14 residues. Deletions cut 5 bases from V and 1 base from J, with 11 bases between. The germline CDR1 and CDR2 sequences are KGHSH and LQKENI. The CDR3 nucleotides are TGTGCCAGCTCATTCCAGGGAGGGAACACTGAAGCTTTCTTT. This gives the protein CASSFQGGNTEAFF.

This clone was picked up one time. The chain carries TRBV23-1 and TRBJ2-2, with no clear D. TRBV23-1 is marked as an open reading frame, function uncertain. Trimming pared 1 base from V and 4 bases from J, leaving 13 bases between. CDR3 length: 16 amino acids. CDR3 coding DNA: TGCGCCAGCAGTCAATTATGTGGGTCGGGCACCGGGGAGCTGTTTTTT. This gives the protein CASSQLCGSGTGELFF.

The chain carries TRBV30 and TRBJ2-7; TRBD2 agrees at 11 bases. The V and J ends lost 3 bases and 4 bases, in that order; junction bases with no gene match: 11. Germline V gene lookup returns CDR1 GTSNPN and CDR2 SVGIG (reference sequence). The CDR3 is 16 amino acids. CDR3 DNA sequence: TGTGCCTGGAGGTCCGTAGCGGGAGGGCCGGTGTACGAGCAGTACTTC. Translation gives CAWRSVAGGPVYEQYF.

The DNA of the CDR3 is TGTGCCAGCAGTTTGGGAGGGGCCTACAATGAGCAGTTCTTC. Protein sequence: CASSLGGAYNEQFF. The gene calls are TRBV28 and TRBJ2-1; 7 positions agree with TRBD2. The germline V gene has CDR1 MDHEN and CDR2 SYDVKM. This CDR3 region has 14 residues. J was trimmed by 2 bases and V by 3 bases; bases with no gene match: 1. Full variable domain (remainder filled in from reference TRBV28 and TRBJ2-1): DVKVTQSSRYLVKRTGEKVFLECVQDMDHENMFWYRQDPGLGLRLIYFSYDVKMKEKGDIPEGYSVSREKKERFSLILESASTNQTSMYLCASSLGGAYNEQFFGPGTRLTVL.

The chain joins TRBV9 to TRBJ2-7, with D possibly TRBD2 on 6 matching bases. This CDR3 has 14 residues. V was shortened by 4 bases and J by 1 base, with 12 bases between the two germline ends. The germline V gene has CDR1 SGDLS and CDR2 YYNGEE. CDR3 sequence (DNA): TGTGCCAGCAGCATAGCGGAGATATCCTACGAGCAGTACTTC. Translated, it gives CASSIAEISYEQYF.

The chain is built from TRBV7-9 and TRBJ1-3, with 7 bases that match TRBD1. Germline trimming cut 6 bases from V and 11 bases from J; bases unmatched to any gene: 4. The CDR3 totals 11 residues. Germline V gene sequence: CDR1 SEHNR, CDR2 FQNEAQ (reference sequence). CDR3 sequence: CASRRTGPIYF. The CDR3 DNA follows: TGTGCCAGCAGGAGGACAGGCCCCATATATTTT.

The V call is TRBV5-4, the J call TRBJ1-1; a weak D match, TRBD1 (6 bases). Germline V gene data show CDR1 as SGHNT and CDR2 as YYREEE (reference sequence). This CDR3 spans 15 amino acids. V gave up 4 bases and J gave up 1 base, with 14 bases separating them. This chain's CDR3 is CASSPKWGPNTEAFF. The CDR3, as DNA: TGTGCCAGCAGCCCGAAGTGGGGGCCGAACACTGAAGCTTTCTTT.

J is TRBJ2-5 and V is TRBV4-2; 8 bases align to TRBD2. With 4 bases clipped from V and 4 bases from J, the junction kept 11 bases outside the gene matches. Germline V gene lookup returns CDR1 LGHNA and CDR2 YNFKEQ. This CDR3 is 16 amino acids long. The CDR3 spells CASSPLGAGEGETQYF. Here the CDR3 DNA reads TGTGCCAGCAGCCCTCTTGGAGCGGGAGAGGGAGAGACCCAGTACTTC.

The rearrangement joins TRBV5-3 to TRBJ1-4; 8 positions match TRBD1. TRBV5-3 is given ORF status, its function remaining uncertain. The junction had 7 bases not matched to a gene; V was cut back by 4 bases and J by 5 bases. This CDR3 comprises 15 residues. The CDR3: CARSPSRDRNEKLFF. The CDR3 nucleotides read TGTGCCAGAAGCCCGAGCCGGGACAGGAATGAAAAACTGTTTTTT.

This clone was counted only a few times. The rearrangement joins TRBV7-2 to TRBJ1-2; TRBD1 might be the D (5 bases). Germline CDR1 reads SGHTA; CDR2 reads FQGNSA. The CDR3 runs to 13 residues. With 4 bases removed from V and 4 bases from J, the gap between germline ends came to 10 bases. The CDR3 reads CASSYRGPYGYTF. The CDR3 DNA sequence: TGTGCCAGCAGCTATAGGGGCCCCTATGGCTACACCTTC.

CDR3 in DNA: TGTGCCACCAGTGGCGGGAGCAAGGCGGCCGAGCAGTACTTC. This gives the protein CATSGGSKAAEQYF. The chain has TRBV24-1 and TRBJ2-7; 7 nucleotides align to TRBD2. In germline, CDR1 is KGHDR, CDR2 SFDVKD. The CDR3 sequence is 14 residues long. V lost 5 bases and J lost 6; bases outside the gene matches: 9.

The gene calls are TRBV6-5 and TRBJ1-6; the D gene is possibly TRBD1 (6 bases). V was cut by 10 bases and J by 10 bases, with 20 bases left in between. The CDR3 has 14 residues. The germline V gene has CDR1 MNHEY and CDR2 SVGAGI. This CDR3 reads CATLRIPRGSPLHF. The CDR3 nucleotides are TGTGCCACCCTCCGGATCCCTAGGGGGTCACCCCTCCACTTT.

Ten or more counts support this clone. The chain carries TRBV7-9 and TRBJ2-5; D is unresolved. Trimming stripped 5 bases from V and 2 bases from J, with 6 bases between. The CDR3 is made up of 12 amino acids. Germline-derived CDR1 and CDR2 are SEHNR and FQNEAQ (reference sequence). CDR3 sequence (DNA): TGTGCCAGCAGCCGGGTACAAGAGACCCAGTACTTC. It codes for CASSRVQETQYF.

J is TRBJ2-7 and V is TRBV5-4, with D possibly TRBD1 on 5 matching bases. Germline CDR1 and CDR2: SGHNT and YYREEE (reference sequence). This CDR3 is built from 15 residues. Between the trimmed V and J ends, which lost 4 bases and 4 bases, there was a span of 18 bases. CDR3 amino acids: CASSATRTHSYEQYF. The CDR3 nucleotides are TGTGCCAGCAGCGCGACCCGGACACACAGTTACGAGCAGTACTTC. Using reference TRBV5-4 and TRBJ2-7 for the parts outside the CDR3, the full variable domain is ETGVTQSPTHLIKTRGQQVTLRCSSQSGHNTVSWYQQALGQGPQFIFQYYREEENGRGNFPPRFSGLQFPNYSSELNVNALELDDSALYLCASSATRTHSYEQYFGPGTRLTVT.